Below are 24 T cell receptor beta chains sequenced from a single sample in a study of molecular identifiers for immune sequencing clone quantification. TCRdb redid the calling of the PCR reads with MiXCR, one entry per CDR3 protein. The table shows about 640,000 distinct CDR3 sequences, with 15% to 20% occurring only once. What was sequenced was naive CD8+ T cells from blood, with Jurkat cell RNA spiked in. As for subset: FACS-sorted CD8+CD4-CCR7+CD45RA+ naive T cells. The source of these receptors is a human donor in good health. Some libraries in this study had Jurkat cell RNA spiked in.

On this clonotype itself: This may come from a read error, since a much larger clone is one base off. The chain joins TRBV20-1 to TRBJ2-5; 8 bases align to TRBD1. The junction had 8 bases not matched to a gene; V was cut back by 0 bases and J by 2 bases. Looked up from germline, CDR1 is DFQATT and CDR2 is SNEGSKA (reference sequence). This CDR3 comprises 16 residues. CDR3 sequence reads: CSARDGQGRGQETQYF. CDR3 nucleotide sequence: TGCAGTGCTAGAGATGGACAGGGTCGGGGACAAGAGACCCAGTACTTC.

The sample holds many counts of this clonotype. The chain recombines TRBV2 with TRBJ1-2, with D possibly matching TRBD1 (6 bases). The CDR3 sequence is 14 residues long. V lost 2 bases, J lost 4 bases, and 11 bases lay in between. Germline CDR1 reads SNHLY; CDR2 reads FYNNEI. CDR3 region: CASSEQGIVYGYTF. DNA for the CDR3: TGTGCCAGCAGTGAACAGGGGATAGTCTATGGCTACACCTTC. The complete variable domain, with remaining parts taken from reference TRBV2 and TRBJ1-2, reads EPEVTQTPSHQVTQMGQEVILRCVPISNHLYFYWYRQILGQKVEFLVSFYNNEISEKSEIFDDQFSVERPDGSNFTLKIRSTKLEDSAMYFCASSEQGIVYGYTFGSGTRLTVV.

In its sample, this clonotype was seen many times. This chain uses TRBV4-3 with TRBJ2-1; TRBD1 agrees at 9 bases. This CDR3 has 13 residues. CDR1 and CDR2 from the germline V gene are LGHNA and YSLEER. J was trimmed by 7 bases and V by 8 bases; bases with no gene match: 6. As DNA, the CDR3 is TGCGCCAGCTCAGGGGGGACAGGGAATGAGCAGTTCTTC. It encodes CASSGGTGNEQFF.

The rearrangement uses TRBV7-3 and TRBJ2-2; 9 nucleotides line up with TRBD1. Germline V gene sequence: CDR1 SGHTA, CDR2 FQGTGA. The CDR3 is 17 amino acids. V shed 5 bases and J 5 bases; nucleotides not matched to a gene: 12. The CDR3 loop is CASSPRPGQGLTGELFF. CDR3 DNA sequence: TGTGCCAGCAGCCCTCGACCGGGACAGGGTCTGACCGGGGAGCTGTTTTTT.

This clonotype was found a few times. The V gene is TRBV4-3, the J gene TRBJ2-5, with TRBD2 identical over 7 bases. From germline, CDR1 is LGHNA and CDR2 YSLEER. The CDR3 contains 17 residues. Unmatched junction bases numbered 12, after V lost 0 bases and J lost 5 bases. For the CDR3, the DNA is TGCGCCAGCAGCCAAGATCCCTCCGGGGGGTTTGAGGAGACCCAGTACTTC. The encoded protein is CASSQDPSGGFEETQYF.

This clonotype occurred many times. The chain has TRBV7-2 and TRBJ1-5; 8 bases are shared with TRBD1. The CDR3 covers 17 residues. Germline assignment: CDR1 SGHTA and CDR2 FQGNSA. With V trimmed by 1 base and J by 4 bases, 9 bases remained unmatched. The CDR3 is CASSLGRGPNGNQPQHF. The CDR3 DNA reads as TGTGCCAGCAGCTTAGGCAGGGGGCCTAACGGTAATCAGCCCCAGCATTTT.

This clonotype was seen ten or more times. The rearrangement joins TRBV20-1 to TRBJ2-7; 7 bases line up with TRBD2. Unmatched junction bases numbered 13, after V lost 3 bases and J lost 2 bases. The CDR3 is 16 residues long. Germline CDR1 is DFQATT and CDR2 is SNEGSKA (reference sequence). In nucleotides, the CDR3 is TGCAGTGCTAGCACTCTAGCGGACGTCTCCCCCTACGAGCAGTACTTC. Translating it yields CSASTLADVSPYEQYF.

This clonotype was seen repeatedly, ten times or more. The rearrangement joins TRBV12-5 to TRBJ2-5, with 14 bases matching TRBD2. Germline V CDR1 and CDR2: LGHNT, FRNRAP. After removal of 3 bases from V and 1 base from J, the junction contained 1 base not matched to a gene. The CDR3 contains 16 residues. CDR3: CASGFGLAGGQETQYF. The CDR3 bases are TGTGCTAGTGGTTTCGGACTAGCGGGAGGCCAAGAGACCCAGTACTTC.

This clonotype was recorded at least ten times. The CDR3 loop reads CASSFQGGQPQHF. CDR3 in DNA: TGTGCCAGCAGCTTTCAGGGAGGGCAGCCCCAGCATTTT. The chain is built from TRBV5-6 and TRBJ1-5, with TRBD1 as a possible D gene (5 bases). The CDR3 length is 13 residues. The V end lost 2 bases, the J end lost 7 bases, and 10 bases lay between the germline ends. The V gene's germline CDR1 is SGHDT and CDR2 YYEEEE.

This clonotype was found many times. CDR3 protein: CASSNTTLRNQPQHF. CDR3 nucleotides: TGTGCCAGCAGCAACACGACACTTCGGAATCAGCCCCAGCATTTT. The chain links TRBV7-9 to TRBJ1-5; no reliable D call. The CDR3 totals 15 residues. With 5 bases removed from V and 4 bases from J, the gap between germline ends came to 15 bases. CDR1 is SEHNR and CDR2 is FQNEAQ in the germline V gene (reference sequence).

This clonotype was observed many times. This chain connects TRBV3-1 to TRBJ2-3; 11 bases map to TRBD2. The CDR3 is 16 amino acids. V trimming: 0 bases; J trimming: 2 bases; junction bases outside the gene matches: 1. CDR1 LGHDT and CDR2 YNNKEL come from the germline V gene (reference sequence). CDR3 bases: TGTGCCAGCAGCCAAGAGGGACTAGCGGCCACAGATACGCAGTATTTT. Protein sequence: CASSQEGLAATDTQYF.

This clonotype has at least ten counts. V usage is TRBV10-2 and J usage is TRBJ1-3; perhaps TRBD1 as D (5 bases). Germline loops: CDR1 WSHSY, CDR2 SAAADI. Trimming pared 3 bases from V and 0 bases from J, leaving 12 bases between. The CDR3 length is 16 residues. CDR3 sequence (DNA): TGCGCCAGCAGTGATGGGACGGAAAGCTCTGGAAACACCATATATTTT. This encodes CASSDGTESSGNTIYF.

This clonotype has at least ten counts. V usage is TRBV28 and J usage is TRBJ2-3, with TRBD2 matching over 9 bases. CDR1 and CDR2 from the germline V gene are MDHEN and SYDVKM. Trimming cost V 6 bases and J 7 bases; bases outside gene matches: 11. This CDR3 is 15 amino acids long. The CDR3 bases are TGTGCCAGCAGCCTACTAGCGGGCCCTAGATATACGCAGTATTTT. Amino acid sequence: CASSLLAGPRYTQYF.

Ten or more counts support this clonotype. This chain connects TRBV7-9 to TRBJ2-1, with D hard to call. Germline CDR1 SEHNR, CDR2 FQNEAQ (reference sequence). The CDR3 is 15 residues long. With 0 bases removed from V and 0 bases from J, the gap between germline ends came to 6 bases. The CDR3 sequence is CASSLAENSYNEQFF. In DNA, the CDR3 is TGTGCCAGCAGCTTAGCAGAGAACTCCTACAATGAGCAGTTCTTC.

This clonotype has ten or more counts. The V gene is TRBV5-1, the J gene TRBJ2-5; 14 bases line up with TRBD2. The CDR3 consists of 19 residues. Losses at the gene ends were 4 bases for V and 2 bases for J; bases not matched to a gene: 13. Germline CDR1 and CDR2: SGHRS and YFSETQ. The CDR3 protein is CASSIRSGTSGGAQETQYF. The CDR3 DNA reads as TGCGCCAGCAGCATACGATCTGGGACTAGCGGGGGAGCTCAAGAGACCCAGTACTTC.

The gene calls are TRBV12-3 or TRBV12-4 and TRBJ2-1; TRBD2 is a possible D gene (6 bases). Trimming removed 8 bases from V and 4 bases from J, with 12 bases in between. There are 13 residues in the CDR3. The CDR3 DNA sequence: TGTGCCAGCCGACTAGTTTCATACAATGAGCAGTTCTTC. This translates into CASRLVSYNEQFF.

This clonotype was detected ten times or more. The chain couples TRBV29-1 to TRBJ1-2, with D hard to call. This CDR3 has 14 amino acids. Trimming pared 3 bases from V and 8 bases from J, leaving 19 bases between. Looked up from germline, CDR1 is SQVTM and CDR2 is ANQGSEA. This CDR3 is CSVETSLGRYGYTF. The CDR3 DNA is TGCAGCGTTGAGACCTCATTAGGGCGGTACGGCTACACCTTC.

This clonotype was counted at least ten times. V and J are TRBV29-1 and TRBJ1-1, with D tentatively TRBD1 (5 bases). The CDR3 has 14 residues. The V and J ends lost 3 bases and 4 bases respectively, with 15 bases between them. The germline V gene has CDR1 SQVTM and CDR2 ANQGSEA. For the CDR3, the DNA is TGCAGCGTTGAGGGGGATTTTAGAATCACTGAAGCTTTCTTT. This codes for CSVEGDFRITEAFF.

The V and J genes are TRBV5-1 and TRBJ1-3, with D uncertain. The CDR3 consists of 15 residues. V dropped 1 base and J dropped 0 bases, with 8 bases sitting between them. The germline V gene encodes CDR1 SGHRS and CDR2 YFSETQ. CDR3 region: CASSLYLDSGNTIYF. CDR3 nucleotides: TGCGCCAGCAGCTTGTATCTAGACTCTGGAAACACCATATATTTT. Together with reference TRBV5-1 and TRBJ1-3, the CDR3 gives the full variable domain: KAGVTQTPRYLIKTRGQQVTLSCSPISGHRSVSWYQQTPGQGLQFLFEYFSETQRNKGNFPGRFSGRQFSNSRSEMNVSTLELGDSALYLCASSLYLDSGNTIYFGEGSWLTVV.

The table lists this clonotype with many counts. The chain carries TRBV7-9 and TRBJ2-7; 9 bases align to TRBD2. Germline assignment: CDR1 SEHNR and CDR2 FQNEAQ (reference sequence). Trimming removed 3 bases from V and 2 bases from J; junction bases left unmatched: 5. CDR3 length: 15 residues. CDR3 nucleotides: TGTGCCAGCAGCTTTAGCGGGGGCGAGACCTACGAGCAGTACTTC. This sequence encodes CASSFSGGETYEQYF.

The table lists this clonotype with many counts. V usage is TRBV7-6 and J usage is TRBJ1-4, with unresolved D. Germline CDR1 and CDR2: SGHVS and FNYEAQ. CDR3 size: 13 residues. Between the trimmed V and J ends, which lost 3 bases and 7 bases, there was a span of 9 bases. CDR3 region: CASSFYGFEKLFF. In nucleotides, the CDR3 is TGTGCCAGCAGCTTTTATGGATTTGAAAAACTGTTTTTT. The variable domain in full, completed from reference TRBV7-6 and TRBJ1-4, reads GAGVSQSPRYKVTKRGQDVALRCDPISGHVSLYWYRQALGQGPEFLTYFNYEAQQDKSGLPNDRFSAERPEGSISTLTIQRTEQRDSAMYRCASSFYGFEKLFFGSGTQLSVL.

The table lists this clonotype with many counts. The chain uses TRBV7-9 and TRBJ2-7; D is ambiguous. V was shortened by 5 bases and J by 0 bases, with 5 bases between the two germline ends. The CDR3 spans 12 residues. The germline V gene encodes CDR1 SEHNR and CDR2 FQNEAQ (reference sequence). CDR3 DNA sequence: TGTGCCAGCAGCCCAGTCTCCTACGAGCAGTACTTC. Translating it yields CASSPVSYEQYF.

This clonotype occurred a few times. In nucleotides, the CDR3 is TGTGCCAGCAGCAGTACCGATCCCGGGACAGGGGACTACGAGCAGTACTTC. This encodes CASSSTDPGTGDYEQYF. The rearrangement joins TRBV7-9 to TRBJ2-7; 10 bases are shared with TRBD1. Germline V lookup: CDR1 SEHNR, CDR2 FQNEAQ (reference sequence). CDR3 length: 17 amino acids. The V gene end was trimmed by 5 bases and the J gene end by 3 bases; junction bases not matched to a gene: 13.

V and J are TRBV30 and TRBJ2-1; D gene uncertain. Per the germline V gene, CDR1 is GTSNPN and CDR2 is SVGIG (reference sequence). The V and J ends lost 3 bases and 4 bases respectively, with 10 bases between them. This CDR3 has 13 residues. In DNA form, the CDR3 reads TGTGCCTGGAGATCCACAGCATACAATGAGCAGTTCTTC. Translated: CAWRSTAYNEQFF.